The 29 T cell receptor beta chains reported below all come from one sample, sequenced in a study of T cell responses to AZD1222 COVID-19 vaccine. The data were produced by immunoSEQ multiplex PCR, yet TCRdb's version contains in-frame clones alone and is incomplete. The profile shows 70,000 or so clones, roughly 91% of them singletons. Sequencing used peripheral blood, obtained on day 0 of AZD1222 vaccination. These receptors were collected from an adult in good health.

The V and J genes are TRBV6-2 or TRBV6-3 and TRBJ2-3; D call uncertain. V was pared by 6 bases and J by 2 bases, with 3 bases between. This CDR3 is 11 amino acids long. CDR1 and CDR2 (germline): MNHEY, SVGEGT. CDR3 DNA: TGTGCCAGCAGCTCCACAGATACGCAGTATTTT. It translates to CASSSTDTQYF.

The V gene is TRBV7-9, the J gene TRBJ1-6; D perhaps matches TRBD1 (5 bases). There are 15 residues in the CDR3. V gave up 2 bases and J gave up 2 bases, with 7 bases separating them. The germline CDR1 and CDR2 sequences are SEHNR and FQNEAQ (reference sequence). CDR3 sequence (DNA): TGTGCCAGCAGCTTACCGGGACCCTATAATTCACCCCTCCACTTT. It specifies CASSLPGPYNSPLHF.

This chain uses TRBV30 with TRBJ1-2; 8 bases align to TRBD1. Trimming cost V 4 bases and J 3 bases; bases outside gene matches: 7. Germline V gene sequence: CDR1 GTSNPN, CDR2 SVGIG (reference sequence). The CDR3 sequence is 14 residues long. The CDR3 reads CAWTIGQGYYGYTF. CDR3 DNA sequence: TGTGCCTGGACGATTGGACAGGGCTACTATGGCTACACCTTC.

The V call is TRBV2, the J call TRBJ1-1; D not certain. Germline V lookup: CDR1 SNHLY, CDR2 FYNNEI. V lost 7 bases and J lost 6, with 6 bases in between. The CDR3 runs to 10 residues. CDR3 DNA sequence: TGTGCCAGCATTCGCTCTGAAGCTTTCTTT. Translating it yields CASIRSEAFF.

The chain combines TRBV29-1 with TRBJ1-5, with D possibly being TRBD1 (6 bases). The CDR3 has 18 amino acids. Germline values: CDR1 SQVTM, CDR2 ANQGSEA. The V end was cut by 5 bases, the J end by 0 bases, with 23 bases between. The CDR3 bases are TGCAGCGTTAAAAGGAGGGGGTACGAGGGCTATAGCAATCAGCCCCAGCATTTT. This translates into CSVKRRGYEGYSNQPQHF.

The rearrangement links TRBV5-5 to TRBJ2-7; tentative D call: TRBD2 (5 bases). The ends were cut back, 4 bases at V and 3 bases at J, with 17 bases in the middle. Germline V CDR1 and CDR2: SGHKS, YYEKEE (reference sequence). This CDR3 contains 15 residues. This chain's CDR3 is CASSPATPGGYEQYF. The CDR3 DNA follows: TGTGCCAGCAGCCCCGCGACCCCCGGAGGCTACGAGCAGTACTTC.

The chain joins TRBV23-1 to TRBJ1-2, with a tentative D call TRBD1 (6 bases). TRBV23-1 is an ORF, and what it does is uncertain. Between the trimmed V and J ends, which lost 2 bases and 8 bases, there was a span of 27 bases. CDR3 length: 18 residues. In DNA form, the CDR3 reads TGCGCCAGCAGTCAACCCGGGACAACGACCTGGGATCTTGGGGGCTACACCTTC. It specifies CASSQPGTTTWDLGGYTF.

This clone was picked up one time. The CDR3 DNA reads as TGTGCCAGCAGTTTAAACGTATGGGACAGGGGGCTAAGCGGGGAGCTGTTTTTT. Translating it yields CASSLNVWDRGLSGELFF. This rearrangement joins TRBV27 to TRBJ2-2; 12 nucleotides agree with TRBD1. The trim removed 2 bases at V and 7 bases at J, leaving 11 bases unmatched. The length of the CDR3 is 18 residues. Germline V lookup: CDR1 MNHEY, CDR2 SMNVEV (reference sequence).

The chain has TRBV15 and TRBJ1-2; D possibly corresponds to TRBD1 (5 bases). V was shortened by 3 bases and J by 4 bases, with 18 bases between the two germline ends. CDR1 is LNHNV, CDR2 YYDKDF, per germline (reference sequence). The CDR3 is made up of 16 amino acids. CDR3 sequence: CATSRGSSGGFYGYTF. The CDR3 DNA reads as TGTGCCACCAGCAGGGGTTCCTCCGGGGGATTCTATGGCTACACCTTC.

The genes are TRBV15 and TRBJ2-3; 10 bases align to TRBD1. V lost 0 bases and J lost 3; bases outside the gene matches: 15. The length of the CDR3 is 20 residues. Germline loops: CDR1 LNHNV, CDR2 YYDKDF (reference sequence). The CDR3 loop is CATSRDRGQGTNKPTDTQYF. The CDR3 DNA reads TGTGCCACCAGCAGAGATAGGGGACAGGGGACTAACAAGCCGACAGATACGCAGTATTTT.

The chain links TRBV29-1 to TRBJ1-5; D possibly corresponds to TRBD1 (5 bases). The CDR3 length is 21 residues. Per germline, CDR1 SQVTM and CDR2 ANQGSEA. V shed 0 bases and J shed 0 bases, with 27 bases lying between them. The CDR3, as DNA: TGCAGCGTTGAAGAATTGGGCTTGTGGGGACCCACGACTTATAGCAATCAGCCCCAGCATTTT. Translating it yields CSVEELGLWGPTTYSNQPQHF.

CDR3 DNA: TGTGCCAGCAGCGTAGCCGGGGCCAGGAGCTCTGGAAACACCATATATTTT. The encoded protein is CASSVAGARSSGNTIYF. The V gene is TRBV9, the J gene TRBJ1-3; possible D gene TRBD1, 5 bases. Germline V gene data show CDR1 as SGDLS and CDR2 as YYNGEE. CDR3 length equals 17 residues. Trimming left V 0 bases short and J 0 bases short, with 13 bases between.

CDR3 sequence: CASSEDRGQNQPQHF. The DNA of the CDR3 is TGTGCCAGCAGTGAGGACAGGGGGCAAAATCAGCCCCAGCATTTT. J is TRBJ1-5 and V is TRBV6-1, with 11 positions matching TRBD1. V shed 3 bases and J 4 bases; nucleotides not matched to a gene: 2. This CDR3 is 15 amino acids long. Germline-derived CDR1 and CDR2 are MNHNS and SASEGT.

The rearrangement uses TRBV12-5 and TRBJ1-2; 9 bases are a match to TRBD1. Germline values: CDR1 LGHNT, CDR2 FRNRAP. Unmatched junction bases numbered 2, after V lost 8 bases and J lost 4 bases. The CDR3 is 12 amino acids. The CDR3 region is CASRGQGYGYTF. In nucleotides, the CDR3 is TGTGCTAGTCGGGGACAGGGCTATGGCTACACCTTC.

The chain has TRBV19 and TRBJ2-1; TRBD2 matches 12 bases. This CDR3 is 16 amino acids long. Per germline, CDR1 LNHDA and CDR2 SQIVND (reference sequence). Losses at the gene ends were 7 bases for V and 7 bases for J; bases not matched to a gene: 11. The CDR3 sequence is CASIALAGGQVNEQFF. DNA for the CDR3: TGTGCCAGTATCGCGCTAGCGGGGGGGCAGGTAAATGAGCAGTTCTTC. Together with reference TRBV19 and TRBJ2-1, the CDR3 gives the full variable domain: DGGITQSPKYLFRKEGQNVTLSCEQNLNHDAMYWYRQDPGQGLRLIYYSQIVNDFQKGDIAEGYSVSREKKESFPLTVTSAQKNPTAFYLCASIALAGGQVNEQFFGPGTRLTVL.

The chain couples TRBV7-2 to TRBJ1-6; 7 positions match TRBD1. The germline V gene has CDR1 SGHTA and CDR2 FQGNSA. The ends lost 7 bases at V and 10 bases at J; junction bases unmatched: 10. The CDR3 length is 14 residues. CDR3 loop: CASTETGSGSPLHF. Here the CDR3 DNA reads TGTGCCAGCACCGAGACAGGGTCGGGGTCACCCCTCCACTTT.

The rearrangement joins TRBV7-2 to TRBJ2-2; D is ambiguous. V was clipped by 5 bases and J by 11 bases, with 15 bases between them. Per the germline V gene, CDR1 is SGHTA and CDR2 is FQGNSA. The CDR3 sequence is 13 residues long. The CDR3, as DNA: TGTGCCAGCAGCCTTAGTTACCTCGGAGAGCTGTTTTTT. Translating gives CASSLSYLGELFF.

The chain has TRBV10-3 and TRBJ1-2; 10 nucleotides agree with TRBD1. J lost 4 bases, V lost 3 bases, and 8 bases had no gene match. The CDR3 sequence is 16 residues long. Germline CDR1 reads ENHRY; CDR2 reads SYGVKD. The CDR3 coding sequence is TGTGCCATCAGTGATTGGGACAGGGGTGTCCGCTATGGCTACACCTTC. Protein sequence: CAISDWDRGVRYGYTF.

This CDR3 reads CASSEQRGVEKLFF. CDR3 nucleotide sequence: TGTGCCAGCAGTGAACAGCGGGGAGTGGAAAAACTGTTTTTT. The chain combines TRBV27 with TRBJ1-4; D is unclear. Germline CDR1 is MNHEY and CDR2 is SMNVEV (reference sequence). This CDR3 comprises 14 residues. V dropped 5 bases and J dropped 8 bases, with 15 bases sitting between them.

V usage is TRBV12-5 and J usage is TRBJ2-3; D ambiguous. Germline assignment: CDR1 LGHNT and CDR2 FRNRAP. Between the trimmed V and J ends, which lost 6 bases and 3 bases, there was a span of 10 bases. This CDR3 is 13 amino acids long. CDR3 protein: CASGAPPTDTQYF. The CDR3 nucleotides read TGTGCTAGTGGAGCCCCCCCTACAGATACGCAGTATTTT.

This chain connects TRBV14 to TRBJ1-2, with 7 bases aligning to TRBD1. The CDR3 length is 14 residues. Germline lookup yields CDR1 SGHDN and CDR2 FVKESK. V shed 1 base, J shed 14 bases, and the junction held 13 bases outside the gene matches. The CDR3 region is CASSQGGAGGKETF. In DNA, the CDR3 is TGTGCCAGCAGCCAAGGGGGCGCAGGGGGGAAAGAAACCTTC.

CDR3 in amino acids: CASSDASWGEGIAFF. Written as DNA, the CDR3 is TGTGCCAGCAGCGATGCTTCCTGGGGGGAAGGTATAGCTTTCTTT. The chain uses TRBV9 and TRBJ1-1; D may be TRBD1 (5 bases). The V end was cut by 3 bases, the J end by 10 bases, with 22 bases between. The CDR3 has 15 residues. In germline, CDR1 is SGDLS, CDR2 YYNGEE.

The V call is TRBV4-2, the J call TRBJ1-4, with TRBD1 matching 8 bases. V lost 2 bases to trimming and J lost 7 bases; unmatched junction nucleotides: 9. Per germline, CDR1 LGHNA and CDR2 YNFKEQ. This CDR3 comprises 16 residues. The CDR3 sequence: CASSQSTTGDGEKLFF. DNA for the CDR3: TGTGCCAGCAGCCAAAGTACGACAGGGGATGGTGAAAAACTGTTTTTT.

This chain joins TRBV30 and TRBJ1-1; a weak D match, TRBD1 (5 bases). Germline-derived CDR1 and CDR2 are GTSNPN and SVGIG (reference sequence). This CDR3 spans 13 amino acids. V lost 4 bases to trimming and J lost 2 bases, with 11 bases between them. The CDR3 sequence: CAWKWGLNTEAFF. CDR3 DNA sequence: TGTGCCTGGAAGTGGGGGTTAAACACTGAAGCTTTCTTT.

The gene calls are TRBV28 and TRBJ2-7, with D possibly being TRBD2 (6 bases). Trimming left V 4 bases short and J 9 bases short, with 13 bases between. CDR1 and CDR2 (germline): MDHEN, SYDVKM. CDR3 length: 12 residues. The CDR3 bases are TGTGCCAGCAGTTCGGAACGGCGGGGGCAGTACTTC. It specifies CASSSERRGQYF. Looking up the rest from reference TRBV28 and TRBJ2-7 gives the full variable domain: DVKVTQSSRYLVKRTGEKVFLECVQDMDHENMFWYRQDPGLGLRLIYFSYDVKMKEKGDIPEGYSVSREKKERFSLILESASTNQTSMYLCASSSERRGQYFGPGTRLTVT.

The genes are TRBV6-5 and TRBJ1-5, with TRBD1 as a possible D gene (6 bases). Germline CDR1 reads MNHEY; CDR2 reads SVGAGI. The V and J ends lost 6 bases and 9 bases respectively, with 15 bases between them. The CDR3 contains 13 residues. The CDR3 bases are TGTGCCAGCAGCGACGACAGGTCTCGGCCCCAGCATTTT. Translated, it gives CASSDDRSRPQHF.

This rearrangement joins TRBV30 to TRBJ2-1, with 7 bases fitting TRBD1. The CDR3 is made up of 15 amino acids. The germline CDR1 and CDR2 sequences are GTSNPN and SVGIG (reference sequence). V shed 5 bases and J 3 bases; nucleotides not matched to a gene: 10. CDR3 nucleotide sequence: TGTGCCTGGGACTCGGGACAGAAAAACTACAATGAGCAGTTCTTC. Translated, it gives CAWDSGQKNYNEQFF.

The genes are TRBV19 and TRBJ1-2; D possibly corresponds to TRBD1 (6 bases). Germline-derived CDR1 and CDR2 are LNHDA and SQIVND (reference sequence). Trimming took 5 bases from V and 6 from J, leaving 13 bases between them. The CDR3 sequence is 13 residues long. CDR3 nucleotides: TGTGCCAGTAGTGGAGGGGGGTTGAATGGCTACACCTTC. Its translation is CASSGGGLNGYTF.

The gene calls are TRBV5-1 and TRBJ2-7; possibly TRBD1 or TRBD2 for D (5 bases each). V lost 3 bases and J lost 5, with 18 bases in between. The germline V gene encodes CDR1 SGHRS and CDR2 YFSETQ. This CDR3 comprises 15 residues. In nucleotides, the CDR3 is TGCGCCAGCAGCTCCTTAACAGGCGGGTTTAACGAGCAGTACTTC. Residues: CASSSLTGGFNEQYF.